What follows are 18 T cell receptor beta chains derived from one specimen sequenced in a study of OX40 agonist ivuxolimab in advanced cancers. TCRdb's copy holds only in-frame clones and misses some; the assay was immunoSEQ multiplex PCR. The repertoire includes tens of thousands of clones, 80% to 90% of them detected once, and less than 5.5% sits in the top ten. The input for sequencing was CD4+ or CD8+ T cells sorted from blood, taken in a trial of the OX40 agonist ivuxolimab. The receptors come from an adult with an advanced solid tumor such as melanoma, head and neck, liver or kidney cancer.

The chain recombines TRBV21-1 with TRBJ2-7. TRBV21-1 is a pseudogene segment. This CDR3 is 12 amino acids long. DNA for the CDR3: TGTGCCAGCAGCAAACCTGATGGTGAGCAGTACTTC. This encodes CASSKPDGEQYF.

The chain couples TRBV18 to TRBJ2-7; D might be TRBD2 (5 bases). This CDR3 region has 14 residues. CDR1 and CDR2 (germline): KGHSH, LQKENI. The germline V and J ends were trimmed by 3 bases and 7 bases, with 16 bases remaining between them. The DNA for the CDR3 is TGTGCCAGCTCACCCCTCGGGGAATTTAGGGAGCAGTACTTC. Protein product: CASSPLGEFREQYF.

This chain uses TRBV5-1 with TRBJ2-1; 7 bases line up with TRBD2. The CDR3 length is 17 residues. Germline loops: CDR1 SGHRS, CDR2 YFSETQ. The J segment lost 3 bases and the V segment lost 4 bases, leaving 13 bases of the junction unmatched. The CDR3 coding sequence is TGCGCCAGCAGCACCCAAGGTCCTCCGGGGGGCTACAATGAGCAGTTCTTC. Protein product: CASSTQGPPGGYNEQFF.

The rearrangement uses TRBV2 and TRBJ2-7; 7 bases align to TRBD2. Per germline, CDR1 SNHLY and CDR2 FYNNEI. J lost 3 bases, V lost 1 base, and 6 bases had no gene match. The CDR3 contains 15 residues. The CDR3 DNA reads as TGTGCCAGCAGTGAAGACCGGGGGGACCACTACGAGCAGTACTTC. Translation: CASSEDRGDHYEQYF. The full variable domain, its missing parts supplied by reference TRBV2 and TRBJ2-7, is EPEVTQTPSHQVTQMGQEVILRCVPISNHLYFYWYRQILGQKVEFLVSFYNNEISEKSEIFDDQFSVERPDGSNFTLKIRSTKLEDSAMYFCASSEDRGDHYEQYFGPGTRLTVT.

This sequence joins TRBV7-2 and TRBJ1-6; D is unresolved. The CDR3 is made up of 16 amino acids. The V end lost 5 bases, the J end lost 5 bases, and 16 bases lay between the germline ends. Germline CDR1 and CDR2: SGHTA and FQGNSA. The CDR3 DNA sequence: TGTGCCAGCAGCCCTACCGGTGGCAGGAATAATTCACCCCTCCACTTT. This translates into CASSPTGGRNNSPLHF.

By its share, this clone is medium-sized. One end of the junction fails to match germline, which may point to a read error. The V call is TRBV5-5, the J call TRBJ2-7; 7 bases agree with TRBD2. The CDR3 extends over 18 amino acids. Germline lookup yields CDR1 SGHKS and CDR2 YYEKEE (reference sequence). The CDR3 bases are TGTGCCAGCCGCTTCTCGAAAAAGTTTGGGGGGGAACCCTACGAGCAGTACTTC. Protein sequence: CASRFSKKFGGEPYEQYF.

The V and J genes are TRBV28 and TRBJ2-1; TRBD1 agrees at 8 bases. Losses at the gene ends were 7 bases for V and 4 bases for J; bases not matched to a gene: 12. Per germline, CDR1 MDHEN and CDR2 SYDVKM. This CDR3 contains 16 residues. This chain's CDR3 is CASTPGAGQGYNEQFF. The DNA for the CDR3 is TGTGCCAGCACTCCAGGGGCAGGACAGGGATACAATGAGCAGTTCTTC.

By share, this clone counts as medium-sized. The rearrangement joins TRBV29-1 to TRBJ2-7; 7 bases agree with TRBD2. Germline lookup yields CDR1 SQVTM and CDR2 ANQGSEA. This CDR3 spans 11 amino acids. CDR3 in amino acids: CSPWGGDEQYF. The CDR3 DNA reads TGCAGTCCTTGGGGGGGAGACGAGCAGTACTTC.

V usage is TRBV28 and J usage is TRBJ1-1, with TRBD1 matching 7 bases. The trim removed 6 bases at V and 3 bases at J, leaving 7 bases unmatched. Looked up from germline, CDR1 is MDHEN and CDR2 is SYDVKM. This CDR3 contains 14 residues. The CDR3 loop is CASSLSTGYTEAFF. For the CDR3, the DNA is TGTGCCAGCAGCCTCTCGACAGGGTACACTGAAGCTTTCTTT.

This clone was found a few times. The chain is built from TRBV29-1 and TRBJ2-1; TRBD2 is a possible D gene (5 bases). The germline gives CDR1 SQVTM, CDR2 ANQGSEA. The ends were cut back, 5 bases at V and 8 bases at J, with 19 bases in the middle. The CDR3 extends over 14 amino acids. The CDR3 DNA is TGCAGCGTTTTGACGACAACTAGGTTTGATGAGCAGTTCTTC. Translation gives CSVLTTTRFDEQFF.

This chain links TRBV30 with TRBJ2-7; 7 bases fit TRBD2. After removal of 2 bases from V and 0 bases from J, the junction contained 7 bases not matched to a gene. Germline V CDR1 and CDR2: GTSNPN, SVGIG (reference sequence). The CDR3 length is 15 residues. CDR3: CAWSLSGLSSYEQYF. CDR3 DNA sequence: TGTGCCTGGAGTCTTAGCGGGCTGAGCTCCTACGAGCAGTACTTC.

V usage is TRBV28 and J usage is TRBJ1-2, with D possibly matching TRBD1 (6 bases). The CDR3 has 12 residues. CDR1 and CDR2 from the germline V gene are MDHEN and SYDVKM. The V end was cut by 6 bases, the J end by 8 bases, with 13 bases between. The CDR3 DNA sequence: TGTGCCAGCAGCACCGGGACACGCGGCTACACCTTC. It codes for CASSTGTRGYTF.

The J gene is TRBJ2-6, the V gene TRBV5-4; TRBD1 matches 7 bases. Germline CDR1 is SGHNT and CDR2 is YYREEE (reference sequence). The length of the CDR3 is 17 residues. The trim removed 2 bases at V and 0 bases at J, leaving 5 bases unmatched. The CDR3 nucleotides read TGTGCCAGCAGCTTTACACAGGGGTTCTCTGGGGCCAACGTCCTGACTTTC. Encoded protein: CASSFTQGFSGANVLTF.

V gene TRBV5-8 combines with J gene TRBJ1-3; D not resolved. V was clipped by 7 bases and J by 8 bases, with 7 bases between them. CDR1 SGHTS and CDR2 YDEGEE come from the germline V gene. The CDR3 has 10 amino acids. The CDR3 loop is CASGVDTIYF. The CDR3 nucleotides read TGTGCCAGCGGAGTCGACACCATATATTTT.

The J gene is TRBJ2-7, the V gene TRBV6-5; TRBD1 matches 9 bases. From germline, CDR1 is MNHEY and CDR2 SVGAGI. The trim removed 6 bases at V and 7 bases at J, leaving 10 bases unmatched. The CDR3 is made up of 14 amino acids. DNA for the CDR3: TGTGCCAGCAGCCCGGGACAGGGTCCGGGGGAGCAGTACTTC. Translated, it gives CASSPGQGPGEQYF.

The J gene is TRBJ2-7, the V gene TRBV5-8; TRBD2 aligns across 12 bases. CDR1 is SGHTS and CDR2 is YDEGEE in the germline V gene. CDR3 size: 16 residues. V shed 3 bases, J shed 7 bases, and the junction held 11 bases outside the gene matches. This CDR3 reads CASSSRTSGIPWEQYF. CDR3 nucleotide sequence: TGTGCCAGCAGCTCCCGGACTAGCGGGATACCCTGGGAGCAGTACTTC.

V gene TRBV5-1 combines with J gene TRBJ2-7; the D gene could be TRBD1 or TRBD2 (5 bases each). V lost 4 bases and J lost 3, with 14 bases in between. The CDR3 has 14 residues. CDR1 is SGHRS and CDR2 is YFSETQ in the germline V gene. CDR3 sequence reads: CASSPGDRNYEQYF. The CDR3 nucleotides are TGCGCCAGCAGCCCCGGGGACCGTAACTACGAGCAGTACTTC.

Written as DNA, the CDR3 is TGTGCCAGCCGCCCGAGACAGCACAATCAGCCCCAGCATTTT. Translating it yields CASRPRQHNQPQHF. The chain carries TRBV6-1 and TRBJ1-5; maybe TRBD1 (5 bases). The CDR3 sequence is 14 residues long. V lost 8 bases and J 3 bases, leaving 14 bases between the germline ends. Per the germline V gene, CDR1 is MNHNS and CDR2 is SASEGT.